The clone carrying this T cell receptor (beta chain) was seen just once. What it binds is unknown. This may come from a read error, since a much larger clone is one base off. Germline CDR1 and CDR2: SGHRS and YFSETQ. This CDR3 spans 15 amino acids. Trimming pared 0 bases from V and 2 bases from J, leaving 9 bases between. This specimen comes from a study of response to subunit inactivated influenza vaccine. Whole-study findings and limits: Few additional T cells are recruited per seasonal influenza vaccination, authors suggested.

MiXCR was run by TCRdb on the RT-PCR reads, yielding one entry per CDR3 protein. The data show 600,000 to 700,000 distinct CDR3 sequences, around 15% seen once. V gene TRBV5-1 combines with J gene TRBJ2-1, with D hard to call. This TCR derives from a man in his fifties who received an inactivated influenza vaccine. This specimen consisted of PBMCs from blood, obtained roughly 15 days before vaccination. CDR3 sequence (DNA): TGCGCCAGCAGCTTGGAGGCGCGAACCTACAATGAGCAGTTCTTC. The encoded protein is CASSLEARTYNEQFF.